The rows below give T cell receptor beta chains drawn from one sample of a study of blood T cell repertoires in COVID-19. TCRdb keeps only in-frame clones here, not all; method: immunoSEQ multiplex PCR. The table includes 70,000 to 100,000 clones, around nine tenths detected once. Specimen: peripheral blood. The receptors were gathered from a man aged 55-75 years with acute or convalescent COVID-19. CDR3s include the opening cysteine and the closing phenylalanine or tryptophan. The order of the fields is V gene, D gene, CDR3 protein. D genes are given only for firm matches.

>TRBV7-2|TRBD2
CASSPSGTYQETQYF
>TRBV7-3|TRBD2
CASSLTGSGRAFEQFF
>TRBV4-3|.
CASSQDLEGTQYF
>TRBV7-2|TRBD1
CASSPYDREDGYTF
>TRBV4-2|TRBD1
CASSQDGGQAQPQHF
>TRBV6-1|.
CASSEAGGRVQPQHF
>TRBV5-1|.
CASSALPGAQETQYF
>TRBV11-2|.
CASSLHPGSSYEQYF
>TRBV19|TRBD1
CASTQGVSYEQYF
>TRBV6-1|TRBD1
CASSDGTASEAFF
>TRBV4-2|TRBD1
CASSQDGTENQPQHF
>TRBV5-1|.
CASSLGDSAYEQYF
>TRBV27|.
CASTTGLNEKLFF
>TRBV2|TRBD2
CASRTSGVSTDTQYF
>TRBV29-1|.
CSAGRSSNAEAFF